The 18 T cell receptor beta chains below were found in one sample sequenced in a study of T cells after yellow fever vaccination (dated by TCRdb to about 2019). This specimen's treatment or condition label, interpreted: live attenuated yellow fever vaccine strain. Library construction relied on 5' RACE. These reads were obtained on an Illumina NovaSeq 6000. TCRdb redid the processing of the public reads, applying fastp at Q25 and MiXCR, and retained in-frame beta chains. One record per CDR3 amino acid sequence lists the most common genes and DNA. This sample has some 300,000 distinct CDR3 sequences in its table, and less than 9.5% of those were observed once. The top ten clonotypes cover 3% to 3.5% of the sample. Source: CD4+ T cells sorted from PBMCs, taken 5 days after the yellow fever booster vaccination. These TCRs come from a man in his late teens or twenties who received the YFV17D yellow fever vaccine.

The CDR3 DNA reads as TGCGCCAGCAGCCGACCGGGACAGGCGAACACCGGGGAGCTGTTTTTT. This sequence encodes CASSRPGQANTGELFF. The chain recombines TRBV4-1 with TRBJ2-2; 8 nucleotides agree with TRBD1. The CDR3 is 16 residues long. Trimming took 4 bases from V and 0 from J; bases not matched to a gene: 4. Germline-derived CDR1 and CDR2 are MGHRA and YSYEKL.

This chain joins TRBV6-5 and TRBJ2-2, with no clear D. V shed 5 bases and J shed 5 bases, with 12 bases lying between them. CDR1 is MNHEY and CDR2 is SVGAGI in the germline V gene. The CDR3 contains 14 residues. CDR3 in DNA: TGTGCCAGCAGTACTCCCGGCCTAACCGGGGAGCTGTTTTTT. Residues: CASSTPGLTGELFF.

The V gene is TRBV21-1, the J gene TRBJ1-1. TRBV21-1 is noted as a pseudogene. The CDR3 contains 13 residues. CDR3 protein: CARNQVEDTEAFF. Written as DNA, the CDR3 is TGTGCCAGAAATCAAGTGGAGGACACTGAAGCTTTCTTT.

This clonotype was seen a handful of times. V and J are TRBV4-3 and TRBJ2-2; 8 nucleotides agree with TRBD1. Germline V gene data show CDR1 as LGHNA and CDR2 as YSLEER. This CDR3 region has 16 residues. Unmatched junction bases numbered 11, after V lost 8 bases and J lost 3 bases. As DNA, the CDR3 is TGCGCCAGCCGCCCCAGTCAGGGGGCCTACACCGGGGAGCTGTTTTTT. It specifies CASRPSQGAYTGELFF.

This clonotype was seen a few times. The J gene is TRBJ2-1, the V gene TRBV12-5; D not certain. The CDR3 extends over 17 amino acids. The V end lost 2 bases, the J end lost 0 bases, and 14 bases lay between the germline ends. CDR1 LGHNT and CDR2 FRNRAP come from the germline V gene. As DNA, the CDR3 is TGTGCTAGTGGTTTGCGGGTGTCTCCGAGCTCCTACAATGAGCAGTTCTTC. Amino acids: CASGLRVSPSSYNEQFF. The complete variable domain, with remaining parts taken from reference TRBV12-5 and TRBJ2-1, reads DARVTQTPRHKVTEMGQEVTMRCQPILGHNTVFWYRQTMMQGLELLAYFRNRAPLDDSGMPKDRFSAEMPDATLATLKIQPSEPRDSAVYFCASGLRVSPSSYNEQFFGPGTRLTVL.

This clonotype was seen a handful of times. V is TRBV5-6 and J is TRBJ2-2; D unresolved. Germline CDR1 reads SGHDT; CDR2 reads YYEEEE. CDR3 size: 14 residues. Trimming removed 0 bases at V and 8 bases at J, with 11 bases between. CDR3 sequence (DNA): TGTGCCAGCAGCTTGGTGTCAGCAAAAGGGGAGCTGTTTTTT. Protein: CASSLVSAKGELFF.

As DNA, the CDR3 is TGTGCCAGCAGCTTACCCCTCCCAATTGAGCAGTTCTTC. Its protein is CASSLPLPIEQFF. This chain connects TRBV7-2 to TRBJ2-1; D gene unclear. This CDR3 region has 13 residues. V was pared by 2 bases and J by 9 bases, with 11 bases between. Looked up from germline, CDR1 is SGHTA and CDR2 is FQGNSA.

V and J are TRBV7-2 and TRBJ2-2; TRBD1 agrees at 10 bases. The germline V gene encodes CDR1 SGHTA and CDR2 FQGNSA. The V segment lost 5 bases and the J segment 6 bases; nucleotides outside the gene matches: 6. CDR3 length: 15 amino acids. The CDR3 is CASSRQGASAGELFF. In DNA form, the CDR3 reads TGTGCCAGCAGCCGACAGGGGGCGTCAGCCGGGGAGCTGTTTTTT.

This clonotype was recorded a few times. The chain carries TRBV6-5 and TRBJ1-6, with 8 bases matching TRBD1. With V trimmed by 11 bases and J by 0 bases, 9 bases remained unmatched. This CDR3 comprises 16 residues. Germline CDR1 reads MNHEY; CDR2 reads SVGAGI. The chain's CDR3 is CASRDRMGSYNSPLHF. In DNA form, the CDR3 reads TGTGCCTCGCGGGACAGGATGGGCTCCTATAATTCACCCCTCCACTTT.

This sequence joins TRBV20-1 and TRBJ2-3; tentatively, D is TRBD1 or TRBD2 (6 bases each). This CDR3 is built from 13 residues. Germline CDR1 reads DFQATT; CDR2 reads SNEGSKA (reference sequence). Trimming shortened V by 6 bases and J by 4 bases, and 14 bases separated the two germline ends. The CDR3, as DNA: TGCAGTGCGCGACGGGGGCCCCCAGATACGCAGTATTTT. Its translation: CSARRGPPDTQYF.

This clonotype was counted a few times. The V and J genes are TRBV2 and TRBJ2-1; 12 positions agree with TRBD2. V trimming: 8 bases; J trimming: 6 bases; junction bases outside the gene matches: 8. Per the germline V gene, CDR1 is SNHLY and CDR2 is FYNNEI. The CDR3 covers 15 residues. CDR3 sequence (DNA): TGTGCCAGCGAAACGACTAGCGGGGGTACCAATGAGCAGTTCTTC. It specifies CASETTSGGTNEQFF.

The rearrangement links TRBV6-6 to TRBJ2-1; TRBD1 might be the D (6 bases). The length of the CDR3 is 13 residues. The germline V gene has CDR1 MNHNY and CDR2 SVGAGI (reference sequence). V was cut by 6 bases and J by 3 bases, with 9 bases left in between. In DNA, the CDR3 is TGTGCCAGCAGCCAGGGGTTCTACAATGAGCAGTTCTTC. Its protein product is CASSQGFYNEQFF.

This chain links TRBV5-1 with TRBJ1-2; a possible D gene is TRBD1 (6 bases). Germline loops: CDR1 SGHRS, CDR2 YFSETQ. V was pared by 4 bases and J by 2 bases, with 12 bases between. This CDR3 comprises 14 residues. The CDR3 region is CASSTETGNYGYTF. CDR3 coding DNA: TGCGCCAGCAGCACAGAGACAGGAAACTATGGCTACACCTTC.

This clonotype was seen many times. This sequence joins TRBV5-1 and TRBJ2-6; D is unresolved. The germline V gene has CDR1 SGHRS and CDR2 YFSETQ. The CDR3 runs to 13 residues. V lost 5 bases and J lost 3, with 6 bases in between. The CDR3 sequence is CASSSFGANVLTF. DNA of the CDR3: TGCGCCAGCAGTTCCTTTGGGGCCAACGTCCTGACTTTC.

CDR3 in DNA: TGTGCCAGCAGCTTAGTAGGGGGCAGGGCGAGTACGCAGTATTTT. This gives the protein CASSLVGGRASTQYF. This sequence joins TRBV11-2 and TRBJ2-3; TRBD1 matches at 7 bases. Losses at the gene ends were 1 base for V and 8 bases for J; bases not matched to a gene: 9. This CDR3 is 15 amino acids long. Germline-derived CDR1 and CDR2 are SGHAT and FQNNGV.

At least ten counts were recorded for this clonotype. The chain combines TRBV6-5 with TRBJ2-7; tentatively, D is TRBD1 (6 bases). CDR3 length: 12 residues. The V gene's germline CDR1 is MNHEY and CDR2 SVGAGI. Trimming removed 8 bases from V and 3 bases from J, with 11 bases in between. DNA for the CDR3: TGTGCCAGCCCTATCAGGGGCTACGAGCAGTACGTC. Protein sequence: CASPIRGYEQYV.

This clonotype was detected only a few times. The genes are TRBV14 and TRBJ2-6; D might be TRBD2 (5 bases). The V end lost 1 base, the J end lost 1 base, and 17 bases lay between the germline ends. Germline-derived CDR1 and CDR2 are SGHDN and FVKESK. The CDR3 is 19 amino acids. The CDR3 coding sequence is TGTGCCAGCAGCCAAGGTGTGTTCCCTAGCTATTCTGGGGCCAACGTCCTGACTTTC. This translates into CASSQGVFPSYSGANVLTF.

V and J are TRBV20-1 and TRBJ1-6; 8 nucleotides line up with TRBD1. Germline CDR1 is DFQATT and CDR2 is SNEGSKA (reference sequence). The CDR3 is made up of 13 amino acids. The V segment lost 6 bases and the J segment 8 bases; nucleotides outside the gene matches: 6. DNA for the CDR3: TGCAGTGCCGACAGGGGTACGGATTCACCCCTCCACTTT. Protein sequence: CSADRGTDSPLHF.